By proportion, the clone carrying this TCR beta chain is medium-sized (0.01 to 0.1%). This record comes from a study of PD-L1 blockade in urothelial cancer. This CDR3 is built from 15 residues. V lost 8 bases and J lost 11, with 25 bases in between. CDR1 and CDR2 from the germline V gene are LNHNV and YYDKDF (reference sequence). Only in-frame clones appear in the TCRdb table, and some are missing; sequencing was by immunoSEQ multiplex PCR. The data show just over 50,000 clones, approximately 75% seen once. The sequencing here drew on PBMCs, taken around atezolizumab (anti-PD-L1) treatment. The sequence came from a man in his 70s with urothelial cancer. This rearrangement joins TRBV15 to TRBJ2-1, with D possibly being TRBD1 (6 bases). The CDR3 sequence: CATYAPTGPKPQQFF. The CDR3 region has the DNA TGTGCCACCTATGCGCCGACAGGCCCGAAGCCCCAGCAGTTCTTC.